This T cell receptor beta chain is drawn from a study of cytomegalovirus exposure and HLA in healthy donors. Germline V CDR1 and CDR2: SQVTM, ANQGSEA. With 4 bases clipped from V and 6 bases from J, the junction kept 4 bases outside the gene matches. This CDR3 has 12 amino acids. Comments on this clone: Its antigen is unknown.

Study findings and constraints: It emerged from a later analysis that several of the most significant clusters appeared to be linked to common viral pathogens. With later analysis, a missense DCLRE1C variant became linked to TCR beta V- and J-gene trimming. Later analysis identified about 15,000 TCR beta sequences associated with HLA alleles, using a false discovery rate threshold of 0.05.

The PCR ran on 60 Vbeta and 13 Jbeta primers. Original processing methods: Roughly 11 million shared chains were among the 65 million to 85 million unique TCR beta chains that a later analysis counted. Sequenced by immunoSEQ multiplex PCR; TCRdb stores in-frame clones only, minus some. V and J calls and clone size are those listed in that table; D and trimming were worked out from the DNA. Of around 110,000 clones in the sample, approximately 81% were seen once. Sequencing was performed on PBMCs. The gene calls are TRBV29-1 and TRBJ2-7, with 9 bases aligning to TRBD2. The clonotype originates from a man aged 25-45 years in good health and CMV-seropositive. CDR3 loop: CSVGASGVEQYF. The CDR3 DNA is TGCAGCGTTGGGGCTAGCGGGGTCGAGCAGTACTTC.